These 20 T cell receptor beta chains were sequenced from one sample in a study of beta chain features in type 1 diabetes. Study-wide results and caveats: Significant though moderate, a shortening of TCRB CDR3s appeared in all four CD4+ subsets of Type 1 diabetes patients.

Their antigens are not known. TCRB transcripts that were expressed got sequenced, as all of the isolated RNA had been reverse transcribed. Data came from immunoSEQ multiplex PCR; TCRdb stores just in-frame clones and leaves some out. The data hold about 710,000 clones, with around an eighth observed a single time. Input material: naive CD4+ T cells from blood. The receptors shown here come from a young man with type 1 diabetes.

V usage is TRBV7-2 and J usage is TRBJ2-3; 9 nucleotides agree with TRBD1. Germline-derived CDR1 and CDR2 are SGHTA and FQGNSA. With 3 bases clipped from V and 5 bases from J, the junction kept 6 bases outside the gene matches. The CDR3 totals 15 residues. Here the CDR3 reads CASSFRTGEGDTQYF. CDR3 coding DNA: TGTGCCAGCAGCTTCAGGACAGGGGAAGGAGATACGCAGTATTTT.

This chain uses TRBV5-1 with TRBJ2-1, with 8 positions matching TRBD1. The CDR3 covers 15 residues. Trimming at V came to 0 bases and at J to 8 bases, leaving 7 bases not matched to a gene. CDR1 and CDR2 (germline): SGHRS, YFSETQ. The CDR3, as DNA: TGCGCCAGCAGCTTGGCGGACAGGGTCCGCGATGAGCAGTTCTTC. This encodes CASSLADRVRDEQFF.

This clone has more than one count but fewer than ten. The CDR3 spells CASSYLGTETTYEQYF. The CDR3 region has the DNA TGTGCCAGCAGCTATCTCGGGACAGAGACCACCTACGAGCAGTACTTC. The rearrangement links TRBV7-8 to TRBJ2-7, with 7 bases lining up with TRBD1. The CDR3 has 16 amino acids. V lost 4 bases, J lost 2 bases, and 11 bases stayed unmatched. Germline V lookup: CDR1 SGHVS, CDR2 FQNEAQ.

The V gene is TRBV6-5, the J gene TRBJ2-7; 10 bases fit TRBD1. The length of the CDR3 is 15 residues. V shed 5 bases, J shed 3 bases, and the junction held 7 bases outside the gene matches. Germline CDR1 reads MNHEY; CDR2 reads SVGAGI. The CDR3 loop is CASSARDRGSYEQYF. The DNA for the CDR3 is TGTGCCAGCAGTGCCCGGGACAGGGGCAGCTACGAGCAGTACTTC.

This clone was counted a few times. V usage is TRBV10-3 and J usage is TRBJ2-7, with 7 bases that match TRBD1. The CDR3 runs to 12 residues. Trimming cost V 10 bases and J 0 bases; bases outside gene matches: 3. CDR1 is ENHRY and CDR2 is SYGVKD in the germline V gene. CDR3 amino acids: CATGTASYEQYF. CDR3 in DNA: TGTGCCACCGGGACAGCCTCCTACGAGCAGTACTTC.

As regards this clone: The sample carries other DNA sequences with the same CDR3. The chain employs TRBV18 and TRBJ2-5; the D is unclear. V lost 3 bases, J lost 0 bases, and 5 bases lay in between. The CDR3 totals 13 residues. Germline CDR1 and CDR2: KGHSH and LQKENI. In DNA, the CDR3 is TGTGCCAGCTCACCGCAGGACCAAGAGACCCAGTACTTC. Residues: CASSPQDQETQYF.

This chain joins TRBV19 and TRBJ1-2; TRBD1 might be the D (6 bases). The V gene's germline CDR1 is LNHDA and CDR2 SQIVND (reference sequence). V lost 4 bases and J lost 0, with 15 bases in between. This CDR3 contains 16 residues. The CDR3 DNA is TGTGCCAGTAGTACCGGACAGCCTTATACTAACTATGGCTACACCTTC. It is translated as CASSTGQPYTNYGYTF.

The genes are TRBV5-1 and TRBJ1-1, with TRBD1 as a possible D gene (6 bases). V dropped 0 bases and J dropped 5 bases, with 8 bases sitting between them. There are 13 residues in the CDR3. CDR1 and CDR2 (germline): SGHRS, YFSETQ. The CDR3 DNA reads as TGCGCCAGCAGCTTGGCAGGGGAGACTGAAGCTTTCTTT. Its protein product is CASSLAGETEAFF.

The chain has TRBV30 and TRBJ1-6, with 9 bases that match TRBD1. The CDR3 is 14 residues long. V trimming: 8 bases; J trimming: 0 bases; junction bases outside the gene matches: 2. Germline CDR1 is GTSNPN and CDR2 is SVGIG (reference sequence). The CDR3 DNA reads TGTGCCGGGACAGGGAGCTCCTATAATTCACCCCTCCACTTT. Protein sequence: CAGTGSSYNSPLHF.

This clone has more than one count but fewer than ten. The V gene is TRBV6-1, the J gene TRBJ2-7; no clear D. Germline values: CDR1 MNHNS, CDR2 SASEGT. The V and J ends lost 0 bases and 3 bases respectively, with 18 bases between them. The length of the CDR3 is 17 residues. CDR3 in amino acids: CASSEAKAVKGVYEQYF. The CDR3 nucleotides are TGTGCCAGCAGTGAAGCGAAGGCAGTCAAAGGTGTCTACGAGCAGTACTTC.

This chain links TRBV7-9 with TRBJ1-1; D gene unclear. The CDR3 is 14 amino acids. Germline V gene lookup returns CDR1 SEHNR and CDR2 FQNEAQ (reference sequence). V gave up 5 bases and J gave up 7 bases, with 17 bases separating them. CDR3 coding DNA: TGTGCCAGCAGCCCCGCGGTTAGTGGTATTGAAGCTTTCTTT. This gives the protein CASSPAVSGIEAFF. Combining the CDR3 with reference TRBV7-9 and TRBJ1-1 gives the whole variable domain DTGVSQNPRHKITKRGQNVTFRCDPISEHNRLYWYRQTLGQGPEFLTYFQNEAQLEKSRLLSDRFSAERPKGSFSTLEIQRTEQGDSAMYLCASSPAVSGIEAFFGQGTRLTVV.

The V and J genes are TRBV4-2 and TRBJ2-1; D perhaps matches TRBD2 (5 bases). CDR3 size: 18 residues. Looked up from germline, CDR1 is LGHNA and CDR2 is YNFKEQ. The ends were cut back, 0 bases at V and 2 bases at J, with 17 bases in the middle. The CDR3 reads CASSQDPLPGIPYNEQFF. The CDR3 DNA is TGTGCCAGCAGCCAAGACCCTCTCCCGGGGATCCCCTACAATGAGCAGTTCTTC.

This sequence joins TRBV7-9 and TRBJ2-3; D uncertain. Germline V lookup: CDR1 SEHNR, CDR2 FQNEAQ (reference sequence). Trimming took off 0 bases at V and 2 bases at J, with 6 bases between the two ends. The CDR3 totals 14 residues. The DNA for the CDR3 is TGTGCCAGCAGCTTAGCGGGGAACACAGATACGCAGTATTTT. It yields the protein CASSLAGNTDTQYF.

The chain is built from TRBV29-1 and TRBJ2-7, with 12 nucleotides matching TRBD2. V shed 7 bases and J 0 bases; nucleotides not matched to a gene: 4. CDR3 length equals 14 residues. Germline V gives CDR1 SQVTM, CDR2 ANQGSEA. The CDR3 protein is CSARTSGVSYEQYF. In DNA, the CDR3 is TGCAGCGCCCGGACTAGCGGGGTCTCCTACGAGCAGTACTTC.

J is TRBJ2-7 and V is TRBV18; D may be TRBD1 or TRBD2 (5 bases each). The CDR3 is 14 residues long. Germline-derived CDR1 and CDR2 are KGHSH and LQKENI. Trimming removed 6 bases from V and 0 bases from J, with 12 bases in between. The CDR3 loop is CASSLRDGSYEQYF. The DNA of the CDR3 is TGTGCCAGCTCCCTCCGGGACGGCTCCTACGAGCAGTACTTC.

The sample holds a few counts of this clone. The rearrangement uses TRBV30 and TRBJ2-3; 9 positions match TRBD2. The germline V gene has CDR1 GTSNPN and CDR2 SVGIG (reference sequence). Germline trimming cut 0 bases from V and 2 bases from J; bases unmatched to any gene: 12. The CDR3 consists of 18 residues. For the CDR3, the DNA is TGTGCCTGGAGTGTTAACCCGTCTAGCGGGAAGCCCACAGATACGCAGTATTTT. Translated: CAWSVNPSSGKPTDTQYF.

The chain uses TRBV7-8 and TRBJ2-2; possibly TRBD1 for D (6 bases). V was pared by 0 bases and J by 8 bases, with 16 bases between. Germline CDR1 reads SGHVS; CDR2 reads FQNEAQ. The CDR3 loop spans 16 amino acids. The DNA for the CDR3 is TGTGCCAGCAGCTTAGCGGGGGCTACCGTTTTTGGGGAGCTGTTTTTT. Protein sequence: CASSLAGATVFGELFF.

This clone has just a few counts. The rearrangement joins TRBV30 to TRBJ2-3; 7 nucleotides align to TRBD1. This CDR3 has 14 amino acids. Germline lookup yields CDR1 GTSNPN and CDR2 SVGIG (reference sequence). The junction had 1 base not matched to a gene; V was cut back by 1 base and J by 0 bases. The CDR3 DNA reads TGTGCCTGGAGTGAAGGGGGCAGCACAGATACGCAGTATTTT. As protein: CAWSEGGSTDTQYF.

This clone showed up just a few times. The rearrangement uses TRBV28 and TRBJ1-2; no reliable D call. V lost 4 bases to trimming and J lost 3 bases, with 12 bases between them. The CDR3 is 14 residues long. Per the germline V gene, CDR1 is MDHEN and CDR2 is SYDVKM. Here the CDR3 DNA reads TGTGCCAGCAGTTCCCCTTCGGACCACTATGGCTACACCTTC. This encodes CASSSPSDHYGYTF.

The V and J genes are TRBV7-2 and TRBJ2-3; D is ambiguous. CDR3 length equals 13 residues. Germline CDR1 is SGHTA and CDR2 is FQGNSA. V lost 6 bases and J lost 4, with 11 bases in between. The CDR3 DNA is TGTGCCAGCAGGGAACAGAGAGCAGATACGCAGTATTTT. Its protein product is CASREQRADTQYF.